The subject of this entry is one TCR beta chain. Its target is unknown. A multiplex PCR was run with 60 Vbeta primers and 13 Jbeta primers. Libraries were prepared by immunoSEQ multiplex PCR; TCRdb keeps only in-frame clonotypes and omits some of them. The repertoire holds roughly 240,000 clones, with roughly 84% as singletons. The record originates from a study of cytomegalovirus exposure and HLA in healthy donors. General study results and limits: The study flagged some 180 TCR beta chains as cytomegalovirus-associated. In terms of immune exposure information, only CMV serostatus was available.

Germline V gene sequence: CDR1 LNHNV, CDR2 YYDKDF (reference sequence). With V trimmed by 0 bases and J by 0 bases, 5 bases remained unmatched. The CDR3 totals 17 residues. This TCR was recovered from a girl aged 2 to 10 in good health and CMV-seronegative. The sequenced material came from PBMCs. The gene calls are TRBV15 and TRBJ1-3; 7 bases line up with TRBD1. DNA of the CDR3: TGTGCCACCAGCAGAGATGGACAGGTACCCTCTGGAAACACCATATATTTT. Translated, it gives CATSRDGQVPSGNTIYF.